This passage covers 24 T cell receptor beta chains from one sample sequenced in a study of CD8 T cells in Susac syndrome. RNA in amounts of about 0.45 to 1 ug was reverse transcribed with random hexamers. From the immunoSEQ multiplex PCR reads, TCRdb called clonotypes with MiXCR, one entry per CDR3 protein. Here the sample spans more than 100,000 distinct CDR3 sequences, roughly 95% being singletons. The sequenced sample consisted of CD4+ T cells from PBMCs. Receptor source: a human donor with Susac syndrome.

The chain links TRBV12-3 or TRBV12-4 to TRBJ2-5, with 7 positions matching TRBD1. J lost 2 bases, V lost 6 bases, and 6 bases had no gene match. There are 14 residues in the CDR3. This CDR3 reads CASRGQMGQETQYF. CDR3 nucleotides: TGTGCCAGCAGGGGACAGATGGGGCAAGAGACCCAGTACTTC.

This rearrangement joins TRBV24-1 to TRBJ2-1; D is ambiguous. CDR1 and CDR2 from the germline V gene are KGHDR and SFDVKD. The V and J ends lost 8 bases and 4 bases respectively, with 11 bases between them. This CDR3 has 13 amino acids. CDR3 nucleotides: TGTGCCACCACCCCATTAAGGTACAATGAGCAGTTCTTC. Protein product: CATTPLRYNEQFF.

The chain carries TRBV15 and TRBJ2-2, with TRBD2 matching 14 bases. Germline CDR1 is LNHNV and CDR2 is YYDKDF (reference sequence). Unmatched junction bases numbered 2, after V lost 8 bases and J lost 6 bases. This CDR3 is built from 14 residues. In nucleotides, the CDR3 is TGTGCCACCGCGACTAGCGGGAGGGCCGGGGAGCTGTTTTTT. It yields the protein CATATSGRAGELFF. The full variable domain, with the rest looked up from reference TRBV15 and TRBJ2-2, is DAMVIQNPRYQVTQFGKPVTLSCSQTLNHNVMYWYQQKSSQAPKLLFHYYDKDFNNEADTPDNFQSRRPNTSFCFLDIRSPGLGDTAMYLCATATSGRAGELFFGEGSRLTVL.

The CDR3 nucleotides read TGCAGTGCTAGCAGGGATCCATCCACTGAAGCTTTCTTT. Translation gives CSASRDPSTEAFF. The V call is TRBV20-1, the J call TRBJ1-1; perhaps TRBD1 as D (5 bases). Deletions cut 3 bases from V and 4 bases from J, with 12 bases between. Germline loops: CDR1 DFQATT, CDR2 SNEGSKA (reference sequence). The CDR3 totals 13 residues.

The rearrangement joins TRBV7-2 to TRBJ2-4; D is unclear. The CDR3 consists of 14 residues. Looked up from germline, CDR1 is SGHTA and CDR2 is FQGNSA. V was trimmed by 1 base and J by 3 bases, leaving 7 bases between them. The DNA for the CDR3 is TGTGCCAGCAGCTTAGGTGTGGGCAAAAACATTCAGTACTTC. It specifies CASSLGVGKNIQYF.

This chain uses TRBV2 with TRBJ2-6, with TRBD1 matching over 8 bases. The CDR3 covers 14 residues. Trimming removed 8 bases from V and 2 bases from J; junction bases left unmatched: 2. CDR1 and CDR2 from the germline V gene are SNHLY and FYNNEI. This chain's CDR3 is CASATGAGANVLTF. The CDR3 bases are TGTGCCAGCGCGACAGGGGCTGGGGCCAACGTCCTGACTTTC.

The rearrangement joins TRBV4-3 to TRBJ2-2; D gene ambiguous. With 3 bases removed from V and 0 bases from J, the gap between germline ends came to 8 bases. The CDR3 contains 15 residues. The germline CDR1 and CDR2 sequences are LGHNA and YSLEER. The CDR3 region is CASSQRTSNTGELFF. The CDR3 region has the DNA TGCGCCAGCAGCCAGCGCACATCGAACACCGGGGAGCTGTTTTTT.

V gene TRBV12-3 or TRBV12-4 combines with J gene TRBJ2-1; 11 positions agree with TRBD2. CDR3 length: 16 amino acids. V was pared by 5 bases and J by 4 bases, with 7 bases of the junction left unmatched. The CDR3 sequence: CASSGRLAGKYNEQFF. CDR3 nucleotides: TGTGCCAGCAGTGGACGACTAGCGGGAAAATACAATGAGCAGTTCTTC.

The rearrangement joins TRBV24-1 to TRBJ2-3, with D tentatively TRBD1 (6 bases). V lost 5 bases and J 2 bases, leaving 13 bases between the germline ends. This CDR3 is built from 15 residues. The V gene's germline CDR1 is KGHDR and CDR2 SFDVKD. The CDR3 region is CATSGAGAPTDTQYF. DNA for the CDR3: TGTGCCACCAGTGGAGCAGGGGCCCCCACAGATACGCAGTATTTT.

This clonotype was observed a single time. J is TRBJ2-5 and V is TRBV20-1; TRBD2 matches 9 bases. The junction had 3 bases not matched to a gene; V was cut back by 1 base and J by 3 bases. The CDR3 runs to 14 residues. The germline CDR1 and CDR2 sequences are DFQATT and SNEGSKA (reference sequence). CDR3 bases: TGCAGTGCTAGAGTGAGCGGGGGGAAAGAGACCCAGTACTTC. Protein sequence: CSARVSGGKETQYF.

The table lists this clonotype with a count of one. This sequence joins TRBV29-1 and TRBJ1-1; 7 nucleotides match TRBD1. This CDR3 comprises 13 residues. Per germline, CDR1 SQVTM and CDR2 ANQGSEA. The J segment lost 6 bases and the V segment lost 3 bases, leaving 7 bases of the junction unmatched. The CDR3: CSVDYVRGPEAFF. For the CDR3, the DNA is TGCAGCGTTGATTACGTTAGGGGGCCTGAAGCTTTCTTT.

The V call is TRBV3-1, the J call TRBJ2-1; 12 bases agree with TRBD2. V lost 1 base to trimming and J lost 5 bases; unmatched junction nucleotides: 9. CDR3 length: 18 amino acids. Germline CDR1 is LGHDT and CDR2 is YNNKEL (reference sequence). The CDR3 DNA sequence: TGTGCCAGCAGCCAAGCCGCTCTAAGGACTAGCGGGGACAATGAGCAGTTCTTC. It is translated as CASSQAALRTSGDNEQFF.

A note on this clonotype: A read error may account for a junction end that differs from germline. This chain links TRBV25-1 with TRBJ2-5; D is ambiguous. The CDR3 runs to 15 residues. Germline-derived CDR1 and CDR2 are MGHDK and SYGVNS. In nucleotides, the CDR3 is TGTGCCAGCAGTGAATCTATTTTCAATCCGGAGATCCAGTACTTC. Translating it yields CASSESIFNPEIQYF.

CDR3 DNA: TGCAGTGCTAGAGTCGATCAGGGTTTTGGCTACACCTTC. This codes for CSARVDQGFGYTF. The chain links TRBV20-1 to TRBJ1-2; TRBD1 is a possible D gene (5 bases). Trimming shortened V by 1 base and J by 7 bases, and 13 bases separated the two germline ends. Germline CDR1 is DFQATT and CDR2 is SNEGSKA (reference sequence). The CDR3 runs 13 residues.

The chain employs TRBV15 and TRBJ1-2; the D gene is possibly TRBD1 (5 bases). From germline, CDR1 is LNHNV and CDR2 YYDKDF (reference sequence). Trimming removed 2 bases from V and 7 bases from J, with 11 bases in between. The length of the CDR3 is 13 residues. The CDR3 protein is CATSRSDGAGYTF. CDR3 coding DNA: TGTGCCACCAGCAGATCGGACGGGGCTGGCTACACCTTC.

This chain links TRBV19 with TRBJ2-3; the D is unclear. Germline CDR1 reads LNHDA; CDR2 reads SQIVND (reference sequence). This CDR3 comprises 15 residues. V lost 1 base and J 0 bases, leaving 8 bases between the germline ends. This chain's CDR3 is CASSIAIASTDTQYF. The CDR3 nucleotides are TGTGCCAGTAGTATAGCGATCGCTAGCACAGATACGCAGTATTTT.

The rearrangement joins TRBV6-6 to TRBJ2-1; D not certain. The CDR3 is 16 residues long. Looked up from germline, CDR1 is MNHNY and CDR2 is SVGAGI (reference sequence). Deletions cut 2 bases from V and 0 bases from J, with 11 bases between. DNA of the CDR3: TGTGCCAGCAGTTACGCGACTTCCCCCTCCTACAATGAGCAGTTCTTC. It is translated as CASSYATSPSYNEQFF.

The genes are TRBV6-5 and TRBJ1-2; possible D gene TRBD1, 5 bases. CDR1 and CDR2 (germline): MNHEY, SVGAGI. The CDR3 is 16 residues long. V was shortened by 2 bases and J by 7 bases, with 20 bases between the two germline ends. CDR3 loop: CASSYGGAGILAGYTF. The CDR3 DNA is TGTGCCAGCAGTTACGGTGGGGCAGGCATTTTGGCTGGCTACACCTTC.

The rearrangement uses TRBV12-3 or TRBV12-4 and TRBJ1-2; D is uncertain. Trimming removed 2 bases at V and 3 bases at J, with 13 bases between. The CDR3 extends over 15 amino acids. DNA of the CDR3: TGTGCCAGCAGTTTAAAGTCAGGTTCCTACTATGGCTACACCTTC. Translated, it gives CASSLKSGSYYGYTF.

The V gene is TRBV30, the J gene TRBJ2-1; D gene unclear. The CDR3 has 11 amino acids. Trimming took 0 bases from V and 9 from J, leaving 6 bases between them. In germline, CDR1 is GTSNPN, CDR2 SVGIG (reference sequence). The CDR3 spells CAWSVQTEQFF. CDR3 nucleotide sequence: TGTGCCTGGAGTGTTCAAACTGAGCAGTTCTTC.

V and J are TRBV6-5 and TRBJ2-1; no clear D gene. The germline V gene has CDR1 MNHEY and CDR2 SVGAGI. The CDR3 is made up of 14 amino acids. The V end was cut by 0 bases, the J end by 9 bases, with 12 bases between. In DNA, the CDR3 is TGTGCCAGCAGTTACTCGGACCGAAAGGTTGAGCAGTTCTTC. Its protein product is CASSYSDRKVEQFF.

V usage is TRBV27 and J usage is TRBJ2-5, with 7 positions matching TRBD1. V shed 4 bases and J 5 bases; nucleotides not matched to a gene: 4. CDR3 size: 13 residues. The germline gives CDR1 MNHEY, CDR2 SMNVEV (reference sequence). CDR3 coding DNA: TGTGCCAGCAGTTACAGGGGCGGGGAGACCCAGTACTTC. Protein sequence: CASSYRGGETQYF.

This chain uses TRBV29-1 with TRBJ2-7; D not resolved. Germline assignment: CDR1 SQVTM and CDR2 ANQGSEA. The CDR3 is 10 residues long. Deletions cut 0 bases from V and 7 bases from J, with 4 bases between. The CDR3 nucleotides read TGCAGCGTTGAAGAGGGGGAGCAGTACTTC. Translated, it gives CSVEEGEQYF.

V gene TRBV3-1 combines with J gene TRBJ1-1; D not resolved. V was shortened by 1 base and J by 3 bases, with 12 bases between the two germline ends. The CDR3 sequence is 15 residues long. Looked up from germline, CDR1 is LGHDT and CDR2 is YNNKEL (reference sequence). The CDR3 region is CASSQAQFLDTEAFF. CDR3 DNA: TGTGCCAGCAGCCAAGCGCAGTTTTTGGACACTGAAGCTTTCTTT.